The clone carrying this TCR beta chain was observed a few times. What it recognizes is unknown. Using its own MiXCR run on the reads, TCRdb lists one record per CDR3 protein. The data contain some 99,000 distinct CDR3 sequences, around 29% of them singletons. From germline, CDR1 is MNHEY and CDR2 SVGAGI. The CDR3 totals 14 residues. V gave up 5 bases and J gave up 3 bases, with 13 bases separating them. This sample was included in a study of T cell repertoires in cytomegalovirus infection. Study-level findings and limits: Within the response measured ex vivo, HLA-C-restricted CMV-specific TCR beta clonotypes were dominant.

The rearrangement joins TRBV6-5 to TRBJ1-1; D not resolved. The receptor was isolated from a human donor in good health (CMV status not recorded). Some clones in this sample may be carry-over from other donors' samples. The sequenced sample was CD8+ T cells from cultured PBMCs, obtained from culture after CMV antigen stimulation. CDR3 amino acids: CASSNWPEDTEAFF. For the CDR3, the DNA is TGTGCCAGCAGTAATTGGCCGGAGGACACTGAAGCTTTCTTT.